The rows below give T cell receptor beta chains drawn from one sample of a study of T-cell reconstitution after alpha-beta-depleted transplantation in children. TCRdb redid the calling of the PCR reads with MiXCR, one entry per CDR3 protein. The sample includes some 440,000 distinct CDR3 sequences, around 15% seen only once; the top ten take under 30%. The material was PBMCs, mostly from graft donor cells, obtained 360 days after TCRalphabeta/CD19-depleted stem cell transplant. These receptors came from a boy under two years old who had a stem cell transplant for Wiskott-Aldrich syndrome, so the T cells may come from the graft donor. CDR3s include the opening cysteine and the closing phenylalanine or tryptophan. A D gene is named only where the DNA matches it firmly. Size tells how often a clone was seen (once, few, many) or the class of an expanded clone, and some rows leave it out.

size: NA
D: TRBD2
V: TRBV6-2/TRBV6-3
J: TRBJ2-2
CDR3: CASSYSLLAGVVGELFF
DNA: TGTGCCAGCAGTTACTCACTATTAGCGGGAGTGGTCGGGGAGCTATTTTTT

size: NA
D: NA
V: TRBV5-6
J: TRBJ2-3
CDR3: CASSFVESTDTQYF
DNA: TGTGCCAGCAGCTTTGTAGAAAGCACAGATACGCAGTATTTT

size: few
D: NA
V: TRBV27
J: TRBJ2-1
CDR3: CASSFQPGRRYNEQFF
DNA: TGTGCCAGCAGTTTCCAGCCGGGACGGAGGTACAATGAGCAGTTCTTC

size: NA
D: TRBD2
V: TRBV10-3
J: TRBJ2-3
CDR3: CAISAWTSGRITDTQYF
DNA: TGTGCCATCAGTGCCTGGACTAGCGGGAGGATCACAGATACGCAGTATTTT

size: few
D: NA
V: TRBV4-3
J: TRBJ2-1
CDR3: CASSQEEGVLYNEQFF
DNA: TGCGCCAGCAGCCAAGAAGAGGGAGTCCTCTACAATGAGCAGTTCTTC

size: NA
D: TRBD2
V: TRBV10-2
J: TRBJ2-5
CDR3: CASRGLAVFGETQYF
DNA: TGCGCCAGCAGGGGACTAGCGGTTTTCGGAGAGACCCAGTACTTC

size: NA
D: TRBD1
V: TRBV28
J: TRBJ2-5
CDR3: CASSLFRTGRAETQYF
DNA: TGTGCCAGCAGTTTATTCCGGACAGGACGGGCAGAGACCCAGTACTTC

size: NA
D: NA
V: TRBV5-1
J: TRBJ2-2
CDR3: CASSDLTGELFF
DNA: TGCGCCAGCAGCGATCTCACCGGGGAGCTGTTTTTT

size: NA
D: NA
V: TRBV7-8
J: TRBJ2-2
CDR3: CASSQRGNTGELFF
DNA: TGTGCCAGCAGCCAGAGGGGAAACACCGGGGAGCTGTTTTTT

size: NA
D: NA
V: TRBV7-8
J: TRBJ2-3
CDR3: CASSLTRDFTDTQYF
DNA: TGTGCCAGCAGTCTAACTAGGGACTTCACAGATACGCAGTATTTT

size: NA
D: NA
V: TRBV5-1
J: TRBJ2-2
CDR3: CASSSGLSNTGELFF
DNA: TGCGCCAGCAGCTCGGGGCTATCGAACACCGGGGAGCTGTTTTTT

size: NA
D: TRBD2
V: TRBV20-1
J: TRBJ2-2
CDR3: CSARDWSGTSPNTGELFF
DNA: TGCAGTGCTAGAGACTGGAGTGGGACTAGCCCCAACACCGGGGAGCTGTTTTTT

size: few
D: NA
V: TRBV27
J: TRBJ1-2
CDR3: CASRPIQENYGYTF
DNA: TGTGCCAGCAGGCCAATTCAGGAAAACTATGGCTACACCTTC

size: NA
D: NA
V: TRBV20-1
J: TRBJ2-2
CDR3: CSARTAMAGELFF
DNA: TGCAGTGCAAGGACAGCAATGGCCGGGGAGCTGTTTTTT

size: few
D: TRBD1
V: TRBV12-3/TRBV12-4
J: TRBJ2-3
CDR3: CASSPPGADRGPDTQYF
DNA: TGTGCCAGCAGTCCCCCCGGTGCGGACAGGGGGCCAGATACGCAGTATTTT

size: few
D: NA
V: TRBV7-9
J: TRBJ2-1
CDR3: CASSFSASYNEQFF
DNA: TGTGCCAGCAGCTTCAGCGCGTCCTACAATGAGCAGTTCTTC